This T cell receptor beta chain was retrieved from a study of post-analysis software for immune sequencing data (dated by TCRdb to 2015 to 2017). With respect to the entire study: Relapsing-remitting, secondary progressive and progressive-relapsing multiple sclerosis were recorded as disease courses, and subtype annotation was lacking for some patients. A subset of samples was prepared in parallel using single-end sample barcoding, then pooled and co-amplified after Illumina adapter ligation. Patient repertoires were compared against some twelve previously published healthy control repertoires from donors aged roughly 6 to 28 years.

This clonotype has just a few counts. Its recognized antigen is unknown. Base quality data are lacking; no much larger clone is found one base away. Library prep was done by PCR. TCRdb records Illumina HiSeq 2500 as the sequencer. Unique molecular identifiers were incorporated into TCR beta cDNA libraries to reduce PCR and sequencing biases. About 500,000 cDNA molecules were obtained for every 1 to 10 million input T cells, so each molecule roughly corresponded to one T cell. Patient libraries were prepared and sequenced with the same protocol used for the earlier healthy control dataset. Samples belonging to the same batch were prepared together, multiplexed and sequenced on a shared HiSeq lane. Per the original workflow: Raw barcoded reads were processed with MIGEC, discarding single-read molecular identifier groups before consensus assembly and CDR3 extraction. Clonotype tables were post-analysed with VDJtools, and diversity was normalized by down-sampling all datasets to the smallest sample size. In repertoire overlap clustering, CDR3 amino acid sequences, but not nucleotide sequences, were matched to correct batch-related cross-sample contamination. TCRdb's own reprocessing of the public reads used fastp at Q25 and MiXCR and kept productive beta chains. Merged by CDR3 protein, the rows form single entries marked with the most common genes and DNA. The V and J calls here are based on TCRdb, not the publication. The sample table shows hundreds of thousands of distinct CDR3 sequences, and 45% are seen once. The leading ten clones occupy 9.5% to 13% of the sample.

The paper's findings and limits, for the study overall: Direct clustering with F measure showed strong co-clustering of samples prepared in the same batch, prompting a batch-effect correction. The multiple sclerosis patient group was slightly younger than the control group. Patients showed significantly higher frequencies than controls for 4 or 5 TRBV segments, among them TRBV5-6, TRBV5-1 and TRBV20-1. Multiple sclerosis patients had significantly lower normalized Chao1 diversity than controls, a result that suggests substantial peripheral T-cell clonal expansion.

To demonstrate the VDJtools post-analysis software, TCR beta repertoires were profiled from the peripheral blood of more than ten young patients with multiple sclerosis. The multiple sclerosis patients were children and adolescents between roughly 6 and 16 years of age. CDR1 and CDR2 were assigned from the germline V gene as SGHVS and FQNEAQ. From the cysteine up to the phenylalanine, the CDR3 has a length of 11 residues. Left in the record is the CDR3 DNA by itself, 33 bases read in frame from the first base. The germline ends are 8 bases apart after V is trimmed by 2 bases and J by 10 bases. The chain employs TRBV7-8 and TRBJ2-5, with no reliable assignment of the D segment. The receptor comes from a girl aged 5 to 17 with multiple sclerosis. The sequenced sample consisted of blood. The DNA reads TGTGCCAGCAGCTTAAGGGAAGACCAGTACTTC. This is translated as CASSLREDQYF. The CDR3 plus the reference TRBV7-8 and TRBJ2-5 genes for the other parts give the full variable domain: GAGVSQSPRYKVAKRGQDVALRCDPISGHVSLFWYQQALGQGPEFLTYFQNEAQLDKSGLPSDRFFAERPEGSVSTLKIQRTQQEDSAVYLCASSLREDQYFGPGTRLLVL.